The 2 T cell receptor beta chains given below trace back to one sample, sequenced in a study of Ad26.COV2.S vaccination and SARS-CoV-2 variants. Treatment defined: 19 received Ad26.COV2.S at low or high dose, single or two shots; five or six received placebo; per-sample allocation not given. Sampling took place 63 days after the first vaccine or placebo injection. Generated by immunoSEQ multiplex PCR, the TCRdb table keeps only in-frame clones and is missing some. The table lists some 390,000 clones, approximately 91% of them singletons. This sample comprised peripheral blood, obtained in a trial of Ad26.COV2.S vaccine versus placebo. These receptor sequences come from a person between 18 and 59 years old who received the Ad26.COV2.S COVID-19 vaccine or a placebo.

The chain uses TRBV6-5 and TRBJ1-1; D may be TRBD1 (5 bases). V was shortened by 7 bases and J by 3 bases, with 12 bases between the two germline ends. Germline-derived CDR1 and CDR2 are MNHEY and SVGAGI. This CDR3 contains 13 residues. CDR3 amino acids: CASKGRWDTEAFF. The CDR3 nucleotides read TGTGCCAGCAAGGGGAGATGGGACACTGAAGCTTTCTTT.

CDR3 sequence: CASSGAIAGGNTGELFF. The CDR3 DNA is TGTGCCAGCAGCGGAGCTATAGCGGGGGGGAACACCGGGGAGCTGTTTTTT. J is TRBJ2-2 and V is TRBV7-2, with TRBD2 matching over 10 bases. The germline V gene has CDR1 SGHTA and CDR2 FQGNSA. V lost 5 bases, J lost 1 base, and 7 bases stayed unmatched. The CDR3 is 17 amino acids.